This TCR beta chain originates from a study of T-cell memory formation after mild COVID-19. General study points: Memory sampled before infection contained some responding clones, suggesting cross-reactive memory joined. Chiefly within CM and EM were the contracting CD4+ clones; CD8+ ones were within EMRA. Nothing showed for sure that second-wave clones peaking on day 37 were SARS-CoV-2 specific.

In its sample, this clonotype was seen a few times. The antigen is unknown. Trimming pared 2 bases from V and 6 bases from J, leaving 14 bases between. CDR3 length equals 14 residues. Germline loops: CDR1 SGHRS, CDR2 YFSETQ. Employing constant-segment primers, 5'RACE generated TCR alpha and TCR beta cDNA libraries bearing sample barcodes and UMIs. One entry per CDR3 protein, called by TCRdb with MiXCR from the 5' RACE reads. The sample records just under 350,000 distinct CDR3 sequences, about an eighth being singletons. The TCR comes from a man aged 18 to 30 who had mild COVID-19 (a few samples of this study predate the infection). Cell type and time point are not known. Sequencing input: PBMCs or a T cell subset sorted from them (not recorded which). The gene calls are TRBV5-1 and TRBJ1-2; D is perhaps TRBD1 (5 bases). The CDR3 loop reads CASSFPGTGHGYTF. The CDR3 region has the DNA TGCGCCAGCAGCTTTCCCGGGACGGGGCATGGCTACACCTTC. Complete variable domain (other parts from reference TRBV5-1 and TRBJ1-2): KAGVTQTPRYLIKTRGQQVTLSCSPISGHRSVSWYQQTPGQGLQFLFEYFSETQRNKGNFPGRFSGRQFSNSRSEMNVSTLELGDSALYLCASSFPGTGHGYTFGSGTRLTVV.